This T cell receptor beta chain was sequenced in a study of blood T cell repertoires in COVID-19. Study-level background: Both acute and convalescent COVID-19 samples were obtained from the United States, Italy and Spain. PBMCs, B-cell-depleted T cells, or T cells provided the cDNA or gDNA that made up the material.

As originally analysed: It was from reference gene primer amplification that nucleated cell counts were estimated. Assay: immunoSEQ multiplex PCR; the TCRdb copy retains only in-frame clones and omits some. From that table come the V and J calls and clone size; the DNA was used to work out D and trimming. The table has 140,000 or so clones, roughly nine tenths seen once. The CDR3 has 18 residues. Trimming removed 3 bases from V and 2 bases from J; junction bases left unmatched: 15. Germline V lookup: CDR1 MGHDK, CDR2 SYGVNS. The chain has TRBV25-1 and TRBJ2-7; 8 nucleotides line up with TRBD2. Sequencing input: peripheral blood. The TCR comes from a human donor in a cohort sampled during active COVID-19. CDR3 region: CASSDDQRGGYSPYEQYF. The CDR3 bases are TGTGCCAGCAGTGACGACCAACGGGGGGGATATAGTCCCTACGAGCAGTACTTC.